Listed below are T cell receptor beta chains from one sample, sequenced in a study of human T cells and chemical hapten exposure. TCRdb processed the RACE reads anew with MiXCR; each CDR3 protein has one entry. The sample consists of 30,000 to 40,000 distinct CDR3 sequences, 5.5% of them appearing once. The sequenced material came from whole blood. These TCRs come from a human donor in good health. Some clones in this sample may be carry-over from other donors' samples. Each CDR3 is given with its conserved first and last residue. A D gene is named only where the DNA matches it firmly. Size is stated for part of the rows, as once, few or many counts, or as a class when the clone is expanded.

clone size	V gene	D gene	J gene	CDR3 DNA	CDR3 protein
many	TRBV5-1	-	TRBJ2-2	TGCGCCAGCAGCTTGGCTACGGGGGCAGCGAACACCGGGGAGCTGTTTTTT	CASSLATGAANTGELFF
-	TRBV7-2	TRBD1	TRBJ1-2	TGTGCCAGCAGCCGAATGCCAGACAGGGGGTTAGCTAACTATGGCTACACCTTC	CASSRMPDRGLANYGYTF
many	TRBV28	TRBD1	TRBJ1-1	TGTGCCGTCAGACGACAGGGCTTGAACACTGAAGCTTTCTTT	CAVRRQGLNTEAFF
many	TRBV7-2	-	TRBJ2-1	TGTGCCAGCAGCTTACAGACCTACAATGAGCAGTTCTTC	CASSLQTYNEQFF
few	TRBV4-3	-	TRBJ2-7	TGCGCCAGCAGCCAAGACAGCCTTTTTGTCTCCGAGCAGTACTTC	CASSQDSLFVSEQYF
many	TRBV20-1	TRBD2	TRBJ2-1	TGCAGTGCTAGTGGGGGTCCGGGACTAGCGGGCTACAATGAGCAGTTCTTC	CSASGGPGLAGYNEQFF
many	TRBV12-3/TRBV12-4	-	TRBJ2-6	TGTGCCAGCAGTTTCGGACCCGCAACCAGCTCTGGGGCCAACGTCCTGACTTTC	CASSFGPATSSGANVLTF
few	TRBV29-1	TRBD1	TRBJ1-1	TGCAGCGTCGTTGGACAGGGGGTAACTGAAGCTTTCTTT	CSVVGQGVTEAFF
many	TRBV2	-	TRBJ1-2	TGTGCCAGCATGACTAGGACAGCCTATGGCTACACCTTC	CASMTRTAYGYTF
many	TRBV7-2	-	TRBJ2-5	TGTGCCAGCAGCTTAGCTCTACCGCGTGAGACCCAGTACTTC	CASSLALPRETQYF
many	TRBV20-1	TRBD1	TRBJ1-6	TGCAGTGCTACCCACCGGGACAGGGGTGGGAAGCCCCTCCACTTT	CSATHRDRGGKPLHF
many	TRBV5-1	-	TRBJ1-4	TGCGCCAGCAGCGATGGACAGTATAATGAAAAACTGTTTTTT	CASSDGQYNEKLFF
medium-sized	TRBV29-1	-	TRBJ2-1	TGCAGCGTTGAAGGGGGAGCGTGGCATGAGCAGTTCTTC	CSVEGGAWHEQFF
many	TRBV30	TRBD2	TRBJ2-3	TGTGCCTGGAGTCCGGGACTAGCGGTTGATACGCAGTATTTT	CAWSPGLAVDTQYF
many	TRBV6-6	TRBD2	TRBJ2-3	TGTGCCAGCAGTTACGGGCGGGGGGGCAGGACAGATACGCAGTATTTT	CASSYGRGGRTDTQYF
many	TRBV7-2	-	TRBJ2-1	TGTGCCAGATCAGTACGGCTGACAAGTCGGTTCTTC	CARSVRLTSRFF
many	TRBV19	-	TRBJ2-6	TGTGCCAGTAGCCAGACCTTGCCAGCTACTGGGGCCAACGTCCTGACTTTC	CASSQTLPATGANVLTF
many	TRBV12-3/TRBV12-4	TRBD2	TRBJ2-2	TGTGCCAGCAGTCGGACTAGCGGACGCACCGGGGAGCTGTTTTTT	CASSRTSGRTGELFF
many	TRBV20-1	TRBD2	TRBJ2-7	TGCAGTGCCCCGCGGACTAGCGGGAGGCGGGGCTCCTACGAGCAGTACTTC	CSAPRTSGRRGSYEQYF
many	TRBV7-6	TRBD2	TRBJ2-5	TGTGCCAGCAGCGCCCGTGGCCTAGCGGGAGGGAGGGGAGAGACCCAGTACTTC	CASSARGLAGGRGETQYF
-	TRBV7-9	-	TRBJ2-3	TGTGCCAGCAGCTTATCCTTGAGCACAGATACGCAGTATTTT	CASSLSLSTDTQYF
few	TRBV6-5	-	TRBJ1-5	TGTGCCAGCAGTTACTCGCAGAGTCAGCCCCAGCATTTT	CASSYSQSQPQHF
many	TRBV7-8	TRBD1	TRBJ2-6	TGTGCCAGCAGCCGCGACAGGGTGGCAGGGGCCAACGTCCTGACTTTC	CASSRDRVAGANVLTF
many	TRBV20-1	-	TRBJ1-2	TGCAGTGCTAACAGCTTGAACTATGGCTACACCTTC	CSANSLNYGYTF
-	TRBV20-1	TRBD2	TRBJ2-1	TGCAGTGCTCTCCTGACTAGCGGGACGCGGATCTACAATGAGCAGTTCTTC	CSALLTSGTRIYNEQFF
many	TRBV5-1	-	TRBJ2-3	TGCGCCAGCAGCCCCGGGGCCTCTACCACAGATACGCAGTATTTT	CASSPGASTTDTQYF
medium-sized	TRBV20-1	-	TRBJ1-4	TGCAGTGCTCGCGGGTCTAAGGGTGAAAAACTGTTTTTT	CSARGSKGEKLFF
many	TRBV7-8	-	TRBJ2-1	TGTGCCAGCAGCTTACGGGATCGGGGATCTGAGCAGTTCTTC	CASSLRDRGSEQFF
many	TRBV5-1	-	TRBJ2-6	TGCGCCAGCAGCTTGATGACAGGACGCTCTGGGGCCAACGTCCTGACTTTC	CASSLMTGRSGANVLTF
many	TRBV12-5	-	TRBJ2-1	TGTGCTAGTGGTTTGTTAAGAGGAACCTACAATGAGCAGTTCTTC	CASGLLRGTYNEQFF